The next 10 T cell receptor beta chains were all read from a single sample in a study of T cell repertoires in cytomegalovirus infection. From the reads, TCRdb called clonotypes with MiXCR, one entry per CDR3 protein. Of fewer than 1,000,000 distinct CDR3 sequences detected, under 40% appear once; the ten largest clones hold around 15%. What these receptors recognize is not known. Here the sequenced sample was cultured CD8+ T cells from PBMCs, taken from culture after CMV antigen stimulation. The receptors originated from a human donor in good health (CMV status not recorded). Some clones in this sample may be carry-over from other donors' samples.

This clonotype was seen many times. This rearrangement joins TRBV7-9 to TRBJ1-2; 7 bases agree with TRBD1. V was pared by 4 bases and J by 0 bases, with 5 bases of the junction left unmatched. The CDR3 runs 15 residues. CDR1 is SEHNR, CDR2 FQNEAQ, per germline (reference sequence). Here the CDR3 reads CASSSNRGTNYGYTF. The CDR3 nucleotides are TGTGCCAGCAGCTCAAACAGGGGAACTAACTATGGCTACACCTTC.

The chain recombines TRBV4-1 with TRBJ1-1; the D gene is possibly TRBD1 (5 bases). CDR3 length: 15 amino acids. Trimming shortened V by 0 bases and J by 4 bases, and 12 bases separated the two germline ends. Germline V gene data show CDR1 as MGHRA and CDR2 as YSYEKL. CDR3 residues: CASSQDSQGGTEAFF. CDR3 coding DNA: TGCGCCAGCAGCCAAGATAGTCAGGGAGGCACTGAAGCTTTCTTT.

The rearrangement joins TRBV7-9 to TRBJ1-2, with no clear D. The CDR3 covers 16 residues. Per germline, CDR1 SEHNR and CDR2 FQNEAQ (reference sequence). Trimming removed 0 bases at V and 0 bases at J, with 11 bases between. The CDR3 loop is CASSLAGFGANYGYTF. CDR3 coding DNA: TGTGCCAGCAGCTTAGCCGGGTTTGGGGCTAACTATGGCTACACCTTC.

The chain recombines TRBV27 with TRBJ2-7; perhaps TRBD1 as D (5 bases). This CDR3 is built from 13 residues. Germline V gene data show CDR1 as MNHEY and CDR2 as SMNVEV (reference sequence). V was pared by 4 bases and J by 3 bases, with 10 bases between. CDR3 region: CASSWGPLYEQYV. CDR3 sequence (DNA): TGTGCCAGCAGTTGGGGCCCACTCTACGAGCAGTACGTC.

This clonotype was counted only a few times. This chain connects TRBV7-9 to TRBJ2-5; maybe TRBD1 (6 bases). Germline CDR1 is SEHNR and CDR2 is FQNEAQ (reference sequence). The V end was cut by 5 bases, the J end by 0 bases, with 16 bases between. The length of the CDR3 is 16 residues. CDR3 in amino acids: CASSPEGVPYQETQYF. In DNA form, the CDR3 reads TGTGCCAGCAGCCCCGAGGGGGTCCCCTACCAAGAGACCCAGTACTTC.

This clonotype occurred many times. The chain employs TRBV6-1 and TRBJ1-5; D is uncertain. The CDR3 extends over 14 amino acids. V was pared by 5 bases and J by 0 bases, with 8 bases between. Germline CDR1 MNHNS, CDR2 SASEGT. CDR3 coding DNA: TGTGCCAGCAGTTTTGACGGTAGCAATCAGCCCCAGCATTTT. Amino acids: CASSFDGSNQPQHF.

The chain is built from TRBV7-9 and TRBJ2-1; possibly TRBD1 for D (6 bases). The germline V and J ends were trimmed by 5 bases and 2 bases, with 10 bases remaining between them. Germline V gene data show CDR1 as SEHNR and CDR2 as FQNEAQ (reference sequence). The CDR3 runs 14 residues. Written as DNA, the CDR3 is TGTGCCAGCAGCCCTACAGGGACCTACAATGAGCAGTTCTTC. Encoded protein: CASSPTGTYNEQFF.

The chain is built from TRBV14 and TRBJ2-4; TRBD1 agrees at 11 bases. Germline V gene data show CDR1 as SGHDN and CDR2 as FVKESK. The ends lost 7 bases at V and 3 bases at J; junction bases unmatched: 2. CDR3 length: 14 amino acids. The CDR3 DNA follows: TGTGCCAGCAAAGGGACAGGGGGCAAAAACATTCAGTACTTC. It yields the protein CASKGTGGKNIQYF.

This clonotype occurred a few times. The chain links TRBV20-1 to TRBJ2-3, with 10 bases identical to TRBD1. With V trimmed by 3 bases and J by 6 bases, 15 bases remained unmatched. The CDR3 length is 17 residues. Looked up from germline, CDR1 is DFQATT and CDR2 is SNEGSKA (reference sequence). CDR3 DNA sequence: TGCAGTGCTAGGGGGCTCATGGGACAGGGGATTTCGGATACGCAGTATTTT. Translating gives CSARGLMGQGISDTQYF.

The chain has TRBV7-9 and TRBJ2-7; 8 nucleotides align to TRBD1. The CDR3 runs 16 residues. The V gene's germline CDR1 is SEHNR and CDR2 FQNEAQ (reference sequence). V was clipped by 4 bases and J by 3 bases; unmatched bases: 11. The CDR3 DNA follows: TGTGCCAGCAGCTCTACAGGTCGGACAGGGCACTACGAGCAGTACTTC. Protein sequence: CASSSTGRTGHYEQYF.